The clone carrying this T cell receptor (beta chain) appeared a few times. Its specificity is not known. TCRdb independently ran MiXCR on the 5' RACE reads; one entry per CDR3 protein. The sample consists of roughly 110,000 distinct CDR3 sequences, 22% of them appearing once. The data are from a study of T-cell memory formation after mild COVID-19. The CDR3 loop spans 18 amino acids. The V and J ends lost 0 bases and 1 base, in that order; junction bases with no gene match: 9. The V gene's germline CDR1 is SEHNR and CDR2 FQNEAQ (reference sequence). Findings and caveats of the study: The SARS-CoV-2 specificity of second-wave clones reaching peak at day 37 remained unverified.

Sequencing was done on a sample of PBMCs or a T cell subset sorted from them (not recorded which). This chain joins TRBV7-9 and TRBJ1-1; TRBD1 aligns across 9 bases. This clonotype was obtained from a man younger than 35 who had mild COVID-19 (a few samples of this study predate the infection). Cell type and time point are not known. The CDR3 spells CASSLARGQGGKNTEAFF. CDR3 sequence (DNA): TGTGCCAGCAGCTTAGCGAGGGGACAGGGTGGGAAGAACACTGAAGCTTTCTTT.